This is a list of T cell receptor beta chains from one sample in a study of T cells in localized non-small cell lung cancer. The repertoire was sequenced with immunoSEQ multiplex PCR; TCRdb's copy has only in-frame clones and lacks some. The data contain fewer than 90,000 clones, roughly four fifths of them singletons. This sample comprised peripheral blood, obtained before any cancer treatment. Receptor source: a man aged 35 to 70 with stage I lung adenocarcinoma. CDR3s include the opening cysteine and the closing phenylalanine or tryptophan. Each record gives: CDR3 DNA, CDR3 protein, D gene, V gene, clone size, J gene. A D gene is named only where the DNA matches it firmly. Only part of the rows carry a size: once, few, many, or a class if the clone is expanded.

CDR3nt: TGTGCCAGCAGCTTAGTTCACGGGGAGCTGTTTTTT; CDR3aa: CASSLVHGELFF; d_gene: .; v_gene: TRBV7-6; abundance: .; j_gene: TRBJ2-2
CDR3nt: TGTGCCAGCAGCTTAAGATTAGCGGGAGGGGTTAGCACAGATACGCAGTATTTT; CDR3aa: CASSLRLAGGVSTDTQYF; d_gene: TRBD2; v_gene: TRBV7-2; abundance: .; j_gene: TRBJ2-3
CDR3nt: TGTGCCAGCTCACCCCTAGGGTACACCCAAGAGACCCAGTACTTC; CDR3aa: CASSPLGYTQETQYF; d_gene: .; v_gene: TRBV18; abundance: many; j_gene: TRBJ2-5
CDR3nt: TGTGCCAGCAGCGCCCCAGGGGTTCCAAAGCAGTACTTC; CDR3aa: CASSAPGVPKQYF; d_gene: .; v_gene: TRBV7-2; abundance: .; j_gene: TRBJ2-7
CDR3nt: TGTGCCAGCAGCGTAGCTCCGGGAGAAATAGAGACCCAGTACTTC; CDR3aa: CASSVAPGEIETQYF; d_gene: .; v_gene: TRBV9; abundance: .; j_gene: TRBJ2-5
CDR3nt: TGTGCCAGCAGTGAAGCGAGCAGGACAGCTATCTATGGCTACACCTTC; CDR3aa: CASSEASRTAIYGYTF; d_gene: .; v_gene: TRBV2; abundance: .; j_gene: TRBJ1-2
CDR3nt: TGTGCCAGCAGCTTAACTTCAGGGGCCCAAGTAGCTTTCTTT; CDR3aa: CASSLTSGAQVAFF; d_gene: .; v_gene: TRBV7-3; abundance: .; j_gene: TRBJ1-1
CDR3nt: TGTGCCTGGAGTGTACTGTCAATAAACCCCTACCGCTCTGGAAACACCATATATTTT; CDR3aa: CAWSVLSINPYRSGNTIYF; d_gene: .; v_gene: TRBV30; abundance: .; j_gene: TRBJ1-3
CDR3nt: TGTGCCAGCTCACCACCTATGCTGACTGAAGCTTTCTTT; CDR3aa: CASSPPMLTEAFF; d_gene: .; v_gene: TRBV18; abundance: once; j_gene: TRBJ1-1
CDR3nt: TGTGCCAGCAGCCTCACGCTCGACACTGAAGCTTTCTTT; CDR3aa: CASSLTLDTEAFF; d_gene: .; v_gene: TRBV7-8; abundance: .; j_gene: TRBJ1-1
CDR3nt: TGCGCCAGCAGCCGATCCCCGGGAACCTGGAAGATCTACGAGCAGTACTTC; CDR3aa: CASSRSPGTWKIYEQYF; d_gene: .; v_gene: TRBV5-1; abundance: .; j_gene: TRBJ2-7
CDR3nt: TGTGCCAGCAGCCCGCTAGGTCCAGAGACCCAGTACTTC; CDR3aa: CASSPLGPETQYF; d_gene: .; v_gene: TRBV7-3; abundance: .; j_gene: TRBJ2-5
CDR3nt: TGCGCCAGCAGTGAGGTCTTAGAGGGCGAGCAGTACTTC; CDR3aa: CASSEVLEGEQYF; d_gene: .; v_gene: TRBV10-1; abundance: .; j_gene: TRBJ2-7
CDR3nt: TGTGCCAGCAGCGGGGGGCCACCCGTTGGAAACACCATATATTTT; CDR3aa: CASSGGPPVGNTIYF; d_gene: .; v_gene: TRBV9; abundance: .; j_gene: TRBJ1-3
CDR3nt: TGTGCCAGCAGCCTACAACAGTCAACTAATGAAAAACTGTTTTTT; CDR3aa: CASSLQQSTNEKLFF; d_gene: .; v_gene: TRBV2; abundance: .; j_gene: TRBJ1-4
CDR3nt: TGTGCCAGCAGTCAACTGGCTAGCTCCCATACGCAGTATTTT; CDR3aa: CASSQLASSHTQYF; d_gene: .; v_gene: TRBV28; abundance: once; j_gene: TRBJ2-3
CDR3nt: TGTGCCAGCAGCTTAGAGTTGGGGCCCCAGCATTTT; CDR3aa: CASSLELGPQHF; d_gene: .; v_gene: TRBV7-8; abundance: .; j_gene: TRBJ1-5
CDR3nt: TGTGCCAGCAGCTTAAGGGGAGAGACCCAGTACTTC; CDR3aa: CASSLRGETQYF; d_gene: .; v_gene: TRBV7-2; abundance: .; j_gene: TRBJ2-5
CDR3nt: TGTGCCAGCTCACCAGGGGGACAACCCCACGGCTACACCTTC; CDR3aa: CASSPGGQPHGYTF; d_gene: .; v_gene: TRBV18; abundance: few; j_gene: TRBJ1-2
CDR3nt: TGCGCCAGCTCCATGGTGGGACAGGCGTACGAGCAGTACTTC; CDR3aa: CASSMVGQAYEQYF; d_gene: TRBD1; v_gene: TRBV5-1; abundance: .; j_gene: TRBJ2-7
CDR3nt: TGTGCCACCAGCAGAGACCCTCTGGGGTCCTCTGGGGCCAACGTCCTGACTTTC; CDR3aa: CATSRDPLGSSGANVLTF; d_gene: .; v_gene: TRBV15; abundance: .; j_gene: TRBJ2-6
CDR3nt: TGTGCCAGCAGTGAATCGGACCTTATTGATGGCTACACCTTC; CDR3aa: CASSESDLIDGYTF; d_gene: .; v_gene: TRBV2; abundance: .; j_gene: TRBJ1-2